The T cell receptor (beta chain) described here comes from a study of graft-versus-host responses after intestinal transplantation (dated by TCRdb to the early 2020s). A note on the overall study: Multivisceral, liver-intestinal, or isolated intestinal transplants were received by the recipients. The cohort enrolled some 24 intestinal transplant recipients, one of whom was a retransplant, and a few patients without pretransplant specimens were excluded. Donor T cell macrochimerism was defined as a peak of at least 4% donor T cells among recipient peripheral blood mononuclear cells. Alloreactive clones were identified by sequencing pre-transplant mixed lymphocyte reaction products and comparing these products with unstimulated pre-transplant donor and recipient T cells. After intestinal transplantation, graft-versus-host and host-versus-graft alloreactive T cell clones were followed in the graft, circulation and bone marrow using bulk TCR-beta CDR3 sequencing. All recipients received anti-thymocyte globulin induction followed by maintenance tacrolimus and steroids for three to four years. Rather than being sequenced by the commercial service, samples from a few later patients were sequenced in-house on an Illumina MiSeq and processed with MiXCR.

The CDR3, cysteine through phenylalanine, is 19 amino acids long. Just the 57-base CDR3 DNA is kept, in frame starting at base 1. The germline V gene (reference sequence) gives CDR1 as GTSNPN and CDR2 as SVGIG. Libraries came from the immunoSEQ multiplex PCR assay. For most patients, genomic DNA was isolated with the Qiagen DNeasy Blood and Tissue Kit and sent frozen to Adaptive Biotechnologies for TCR sequencing. For most patients, high-throughput TCR-beta CDR3 sequencing of genomic DNA was performed by Adaptive Biotechnologies. Processing in the source paper ran as follows. TCR sequencing data were retrieved from Adaptive's ImmunoSEQ software for about 17 patients, whereas three other patients were processed with MiXCR and VDJtools. CD4 versus CD8 sorting errors were corrected by removing sequences found in both subsets at a frequency ratio below 5:1. CDR3 nucleotide sequences shared between donor and recipient were removed because their origin could not be assigned. To be classed as alloreactive, a clone needed at least 2-fold expansion over unstimulated cells and a minimum CFSE-low frequency of 0.002% (template counts) or 0.001% (read counts). Clones were considered mappable if detected in sequenced pre-transplant spleen, lymph node, or MLR CFSE-low populations of the donor or recipient. The cumulative frequency of alloreactive clones was calculated as a percentage of all sequences, weighted by copy number. Sourced from immuneACCESS, this table was stored by TCRdb with only in-frame sequences that have V and J called. A share of the clones is absent; for the studies checked, an unresolved V gene accounts for under half, and the remainder has no known explanation. V and J calls and clone size are as listed in that table; D and trimming were resolved from the DNA. In all, the sample holds 4,600 or so clones, and approximately 30% of those were seen once. The ten top clones hold roughly 4.5% of the sample.

The research as a whole found: GvH clones were detected in recipient bone marrow, and some of these GvH clones were observed earlier in ileal mucosa or blood, consistent with an intestinal mucosal origin. Early after transplant, declines in HvG clones were associated with peak levels of circulating GvH clones. The relatively low number and heterogeneity of intestinal transplant patients limited the conclusions. In patients with donor T cell macrochimerism, the allografts had high GvH to HvG T cell clonal ratios.

Of note for this clone: One end of the junction is discordant with germline, which a read error may explain.

Taken with the paper, the label for time point translates to: cells obtained before transplantation from donor or recipient. In mixed lymphocyte reactions, roughly 200,000 CFSE-labeled pre-transplant responders were plated with roughly 200,000 irradiated violet-dye-labeled stimulators and cultured for over five days. After the mixed lymphocyte reaction, proliferating CD3+CD4+CFSE-low and CD3+CD8+CFSE-low responder cells were FACS-sorted on a BD Influx sorter. Recombination linked TRBV30 to TRBJ2-3; 7 bases in the middle match TRBD2. This TCR was recovered from a human patient who received an intestinal transplant. This sample comprised alloreactive CD4+ T cells from a mixed lymphocyte reaction culture, obtained before intestinal transplant. The meaning of the sample's cell subset or site label: CFSE-low proliferating T cells sorted from approximately 6-day pre-transplant mixed lymphocyte reaction (GvH or HvG direction). Here the CDR3 is given as CAWRAKSWRENSRTDTQFF. The sequenced DNA is TGTGCCTGGAGAGCCAAGTCTTGGCGGGAGAATTCCCGCACAGATACGCAGTTTTTT.